One and the same sample provided the 28 T cell receptor beta chains below, sequenced in a study of response to subunit inactivated influenza vaccine. TCRdb itself ran the RT-PCR reads through MiXCR, one entry per CDR3 protein. Of almost 250,000 distinct CDR3 sequences in the sample, more than 9% were seen once. Sequencing used non-naive T cells sorted from PBMCs, obtained 14 days before vaccination. All receptors come from a man aged 50-59 years who received an inactivated influenza vaccine.

This clonotype was counted only a few times. The rearrangement joins TRBV10-2 to TRBJ2-1; the D is unclear. The CDR3 totals 10 residues. Trimming removed 3 bases from V and 8 bases from J, with 2 bases in between. The germline V gene has CDR1 WSHSY and CDR2 SAAADI. The CDR3 spells CASSEYEQFF. DNA for the CDR3: TGCGCCAGCAGTGAATATGAGCAGTTCTTC.

This clonotype was seen ten or more times. V usage is TRBV7-9 and J usage is TRBJ1-1, with 7 bases identical to TRBD1. J gave up 4 bases and V 3 bases, and 5 bases lay outside the gene matches. The germline V gene encodes CDR1 SEHNR and CDR2 FQNEAQ (reference sequence). This CDR3 contains 14 residues. Here the CDR3 DNA reads TGTGCCAGCAGCTTGACAGGGTTGGGCACTGAAGCTTTCTTT. Residues: CASSLTGLGTEAFF.

This clonotype was detected many times. The chain is built from TRBV5-1 and TRBJ2-3, with D tentatively TRBD1 or TRBD2 (5 bases each). Deletions cut 4 bases from V and 2 bases from J, with 14 bases between. Germline V lookup: CDR1 SGHRS, CDR2 YFSETQ. This CDR3 contains 15 residues. CDR3 coding DNA: TGCGCCAGCAGCCCGGGGCCTAGCATCACAGATACGCAGTATTTT. Protein product: CASSPGPSITDTQYF.

This clonotype was seen more than once but under ten times. V usage is TRBV20-1 and J usage is TRBJ2-5, with 9 positions matching TRBD2. Germline lookup yields CDR1 DFQATT and CDR2 SNEGSKA (reference sequence). The J segment lost 4 bases and the V segment lost 1 base, leaving 4 bases of the junction unmatched. The CDR3 contains 14 residues. CDR3 protein: CSARVLAGIETQYF. The CDR3 nucleotides read TGCAGTGCTAGAGTGCTAGCGGGGATAGAGACCCAGTACTTC.

This clonotype showed up many times. The V call is TRBV16, the J call TRBJ1-2; tentatively, D is TRBD1 (5 bases). Germline values: CDR1 KGHSY, CDR2 FQNENV. The CDR3 spans 13 residues. Trimming removed 2 bases from V and 4 bases from J, with 8 bases in between. The CDR3 bases are TGTGCCAGCAGCCAAGTCCAGGGCTATGGCTACACCTTC. Translated, it gives CASSQVQGYGYTF.

The gene calls are TRBV6-1 and TRBJ2-3; unclear D gene. The CDR3 spans 10 residues. Trimming removed 9 bases from V and 6 bases from J, with 7 bases in between. CDR1 MNHNS and CDR2 SASEGT come from the germline V gene. The CDR3 protein is CASYLDTQYF. CDR3 coding DNA: TGTGCCAGTTACCTGGATACGCAGTATTTT.

This sequence joins TRBV27 and TRBJ1-5, with D unclear. CDR1 and CDR2 (germline): MNHEY, SMNVEV (reference sequence). The CDR3 spans 18 residues. V was shortened by 4 bases and J by 0 bases, with 19 bases between the two germline ends. The CDR3 DNA sequence: TGTGCCAGCAGTTCCTATGGGCTGGGAAGATATAGCAATCAGCCCCAGCATTTT. It encodes CASSSYGLGRYSNQPQHF.

This clonotype occurred a few times. The chain links TRBV20-1 to TRBJ2-3; no clear D. Trimming shortened V by 6 bases and J by 0 bases, and 7 bases separated the two germline ends. Looked up from germline, CDR1 is DFQATT and CDR2 is SNEGSKA (reference sequence). CDR3 length: 12 amino acids. CDR3 sequence reads: CSAGTSTDTQYF. The CDR3 DNA sequence: TGCAGTGCGGGTACTAGCACAGATACGCAGTATTTT.

This clonotype was seen a handful of times. The chain uses TRBV6-1 and TRBJ1-6; 8 bases agree with TRBD1. The CDR3 runs to 16 residues. Germline-derived CDR1 and CDR2 are MNHNS and SASEGT. With 6 bases clipped from V and 3 bases from J, the junction kept 7 bases outside the gene matches. The CDR3 loop is CASSPGTGDYNSPLHF. DNA of the CDR3: TGTGCCAGCAGCCCCGGGACAGGAGACTATAATTCACCCCTCCACTTT.

This clonotype showed up many times. The gene calls are TRBV12-3 or TRBV12-4 and TRBJ2-1; 8 bases align to TRBD1. This CDR3 has 14 amino acids. With 6 bases clipped from V and 2 bases from J, the junction kept 3 bases outside the gene matches. The chain's CDR3 is CASSRTGPYNEQFF. In nucleotides, the CDR3 is TGTGCCAGCAGCCGGACAGGGCCCTACAATGAGCAGTTCTTC.

The rearrangement links TRBV14 to TRBJ2-3, with 10 bases aligning to TRBD2. In germline, CDR1 is SGHDN, CDR2 FVKESK. The CDR3 is 21 amino acids. The V and J ends lost 0 bases and 4 bases, in that order; junction bases with no gene match: 19. As DNA, the CDR3 is TGTGCCAGCAGCCAAGACCCGCAAGATCTCAGGACTAGCGGATACTCAGATACGCAGTATTTT. Translating it yields CASSQDPQDLRTSGYSDTQYF.

The sample holds many counts of this clonotype. The chain has TRBV12-3 or TRBV12-4 and TRBJ2-1; no clear D. The CDR3 has 13 residues. The V end lost 6 bases, the J end lost 5 bases, and 11 bases lay between the germline ends. The CDR3 reads CASSSGRDNEQFF. The DNA for the CDR3 is TGTGCCAGCAGCTCCGGACGGGACAATGAGCAGTTCTTC.

As regards this clonotype: This may be a read error: a much more frequent sequence differs by one nucleotide. The chain employs TRBV4-3 and TRBJ1-1, with 7 nucleotides matching TRBD1. Germline loops: CDR1 LGHNA, CDR2 YSLEER. This CDR3 contains 14 residues. CDR3 sequence reads: CASSHLGGHTEALF. Here the CDR3 DNA reads TGCGCCAGCAGCCACTTAGGGGGCCACACTGAAGCTCTCTTT.

The CDR3: CSANTGFGGEQYF. The CDR3 DNA is TGCAGTGCTAACACCGGGTTCGGAGGCGAGCAGTACTTC. This chain joins TRBV20-1 and TRBJ2-7; tentatively, D is TRBD2 (5 bases). The CDR3 sequence is 13 residues long. CDR1 is DFQATT, CDR2 SNEGSKA, per germline (reference sequence). Deletions cut 4 bases from V and 6 bases from J, with 16 bases between.

In its sample, this clonotype was seen many times. The V call is TRBV12-3 or TRBV12-4, the J call TRBJ2-1, with D possibly being TRBD2 (6 bases). The CDR3 has 15 amino acids. V was pared by 3 bases and J by 8 bases, with 17 bases between. CDR3 in DNA: TGTGCCAGCAGTTTGGCCGGGGGACGATCAGATGAGCAGTTCTTC. Encoded protein: CASSLAGGRSDEQFF.

The chain links TRBV20-1 to TRBJ1-2, with D possibly TRBD1 on 6 matching bases. The CDR3 is 12 amino acids. V was trimmed by 6 bases and J by 7 bases, leaving 15 bases between them. CDR1 is DFQATT, CDR2 SNEGSKA, per germline (reference sequence). CDR3 sequence reads: CSAPRGAGGYTF. CDR3 DNA sequence: TGCAGTGCCCCGAGGGGGGCGGGTGGCTACACCTTC.

This clonotype showed up many times. This chain uses TRBV10-3 with TRBJ2-1; D call uncertain. This CDR3 region has 13 residues. Between the trimmed V and J ends, which lost 4 bases and 3 bases, there was a span of 7 bases. Looked up from germline, CDR1 is ENHRY and CDR2 is SYGVKD. This CDR3 reads CAISVNSYNEQFF. The CDR3, as DNA: TGTGCCATCAGTGTCAACAGCTACAATGAGCAGTTCTTC.

The chain has TRBV23-1 and TRBJ2-7, with TRBD2 matching 8 bases. TRBV23-1 is recorded as an ORF, its role being uncertain. The CDR3 is 18 amino acids. V gave up 0 bases and J gave up 2 bases; unmatched junction bases: 12. CDR3 loop: CASSQSRVAGQSTYEQYF. The CDR3, as DNA: TGCGCCAGCAGTCAATCGCGGGTAGCGGGACAAAGTACCTACGAGCAGTACTTC.

The gene calls are TRBV18 and TRBJ1-5, with D perhaps TRBD1 (5 bases). Per germline, CDR1 KGHSH and CDR2 LQKENI. The CDR3 spans 12 residues. V lost 5 bases, J lost 6 bases, and 8 bases lay in between. CDR3 loop: CASSGQGQPQHF. Here the CDR3 DNA reads TGTGCCAGCTCAGGGCAGGGTCAGCCCCAGCATTTT.

In its sample, this clonotype was seen a few times. The chain uses TRBV7-2 and TRBJ2-3; a weak D match, TRBD2 (6 bases). The germline V gene has CDR1 SGHTA and CDR2 FQGNSA. This CDR3 region has 16 residues. V lost 10 bases, J lost 1 base, and 21 bases lay in between. CDR3 DNA sequence: TGTGCCACCGGGGGTCGGGATAGCGACCGCACAGATACGCAGTATTTT. It is translated as CATGGRDSDRTDTQYF. Using reference TRBV7-2 and TRBJ2-3 for the parts outside the CDR3, the full variable domain is GAGVSQSPSNKVTEKGKDVELRCDPISGHTALYWYRQSLGQGLEFLIYFQGNSAPDKSGLPSDRFSAERTGGSVSTLTIQRTQQEDSAVYLCATGGRDSDRTDTQYFGPGTRLTVL.

This clonotype was seen ten or more times. The chain has TRBV12-3 or TRBV12-4 and TRBJ1-6, with D tentatively TRBD1 (5 bases). CDR3 length equals 14 residues. Trimming pared 6 bases from V and 5 bases from J, leaving 11 bases between. The DNA of the CDR3 is TGTGCCAGCAGCCTAGGAGGGGATAATTCACCCCTCCACTTT. Amino acid sequence: CASSLGGDNSPLHF.

This clonotype was observed many times. This sequence joins TRBV20-1 and TRBJ2-7; the match to TRBD2 covers 11 bases. The V segment lost 0 bases and the J segment 0 bases; nucleotides outside the gene matches: 4. Germline loops: CDR1 DFQATT, CDR2 SNEGSKA (reference sequence). This CDR3 is 16 amino acids long. The CDR3 sequence: CSARDPTSGISYEQYF. The CDR3 region has the DNA TGCAGTGCTAGAGATCCGACTAGCGGGATCTCCTACGAGCAGTACTTC.

This clonotype was seen a few times. V usage is TRBV21-1 and J usage is TRBJ2-5; TRBD1 is taken as the D call from the table, unchecked against the DNA. TRBV21-1 is a pseudogene. The CDR3 covers 13 residues. This CDR3 reads CHPGGRFQETQYF. CDR3 nucleotides: TGCCACCCCGGGGGGCGTTTTCAAGAGACCCAGTACTTC.

This clonotype has more than one count but fewer than ten. The rearrangement joins TRBV5-1 to TRBJ2-1; 8 nucleotides match TRBD2. Trimming removed 6 bases from V and 8 bases from J; junction bases left unmatched: 22. The CDR3 covers 18 residues. Germline values: CDR1 SGHRS, CDR2 YFSETQ. The CDR3 bases are TGCGCCAGCAAGGGAAGGACTAGCTTCTGGGAAGGGGACCATGAGCAGTTCTTC. It codes for CASKGRTSFWEGDHEQFF.

This clonotype occurred many times. This chain joins TRBV18 and TRBJ1-3; D remains ambiguous. V lost 6 bases to trimming and J lost 4 bases, with 16 bases between them. The CDR3 loop spans 15 amino acids. Germline-derived CDR1 and CDR2 are KGHSH and LQKENI. CDR3 nucleotide sequence: TGTGCCAGCTCTCTCCTAGGGCTCGGAGGAAACACCATATATTTT. This gives the protein CASSLLGLGGNTIYF.

This chain connects TRBV29-1 to TRBJ1-1, with D perhaps TRBD1 (5 bases). This CDR3 is built from 10 residues. Trimming stripped 7 bases from V and 9 bases from J, with 12 bases between. Germline CDR1 is SQVTM and CDR2 is ANQGSEA. CDR3 loop: CSGEEGQAFF. The DNA of the CDR3 is TGCAGCGGGGAAGAGGGACAAGCTTTCTTT.

This clonotype was found a few times. This chain uses TRBV6-5 with TRBJ2-7, with 7 bases lining up with TRBD1. The CDR3 is made up of 18 amino acids. J was trimmed by 7 bases and V by 2 bases; bases with no gene match: 20. Germline values: CDR1 MNHEY, CDR2 SVGAGI. The CDR3 bases are TGTGCCAGCAGTTACCGACCGACAGGGCCCCGTTCTAGGGAAGAGCAGTACTTC. This sequence encodes CASSYRPTGPRSREEQYF.

This clonotype was seen more than once but under ten times. The CDR3 DNA is TGCAGTGCTACAGGGGGCCCCTACGAGCAGTACTTC. Its protein product is CSATGGPYEQYF. The chain has TRBV20-1 and TRBJ2-7; TRBD1 aligns across 8 bases. V shed 4 bases and J 2 bases; nucleotides not matched to a gene: 1. From germline, CDR1 is DFQATT and CDR2 SNEGSKA (reference sequence). This CDR3 has 12 residues.